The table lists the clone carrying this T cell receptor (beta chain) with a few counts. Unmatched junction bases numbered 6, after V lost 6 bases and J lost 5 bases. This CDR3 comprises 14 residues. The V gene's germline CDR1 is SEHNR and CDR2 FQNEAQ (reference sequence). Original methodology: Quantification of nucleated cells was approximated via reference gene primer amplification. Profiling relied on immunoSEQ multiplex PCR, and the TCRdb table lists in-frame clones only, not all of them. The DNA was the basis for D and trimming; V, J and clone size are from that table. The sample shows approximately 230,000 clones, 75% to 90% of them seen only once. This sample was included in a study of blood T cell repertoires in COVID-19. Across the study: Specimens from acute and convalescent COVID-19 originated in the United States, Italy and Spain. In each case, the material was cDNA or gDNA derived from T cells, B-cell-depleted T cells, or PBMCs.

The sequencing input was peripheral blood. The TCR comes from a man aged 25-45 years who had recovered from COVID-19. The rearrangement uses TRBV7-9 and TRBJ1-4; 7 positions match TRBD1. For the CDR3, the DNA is TGTGCCAGCAGATTGACAGGGACCAATGAAAAACTGTTTTTT. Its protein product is CASRLTGTNEKLFF.